This TCR beta chain came from a study of cytomegalovirus exposure and HLA in healthy donors. Study results and caveats: An analysis done earlier found most TCR beta V segments productive about 87% or about 30% of the time.

PCR used 60 Vbeta primers and 13 Jbeta primers. TCRdb keeps only in-frame clones here, not all; method: immunoSEQ multiplex PCR. The top ten hold approximately 3.7% of the sample, which has 100,000 or so clones, about 80% seen once. A remark on this clone: The antigen remains unidentified.

The CDR3 has 15 residues. Germline V gives CDR1 LGHNA, CDR2 YSLEER. Trimming took 0 bases from V and 3 from J, leaving 8 bases between them. At sampling all donors were nominally healthy, likely with unrecorded immune exposures. The chain couples TRBV4-3 to TRBJ2-2; maybe TRBD1 (6 bases). The origin of this receptor is a female donor in good health and CMV-seropositive. The sequencing sample was made of PBMCs. CDR3: CASSQETGYTGELFF. In DNA, the CDR3 is TGCGCCAGCAGCCAAGAAACAGGGTACACCGGGGAGCTGTTTTTT.